This TCR beta chain is drawn from a study of T-cell memory formation after mild COVID-19. The CDR3 runs to 17 residues. Germline CDR1 reads SGDLS; CDR2 reads YYNGEE. Trimming cost V 3 bases and J 5 bases; bases outside gene matches: 8. TCRdb recomputed calls from the 5' RACE reads with MiXCR, one row per CDR3 protein. The profile shows about 200,000 distinct CDR3 sequences, more than 8% of them singletons. This clonotype has just a few counts. This receptor was taken from a man between 18 and 29 years old who had mild COVID-19 (a few samples of this study predate the infection). Cell type and time point are not known. This sequence joins TRBV9 and TRBJ2-2, with 12 bases that match TRBD1. The specimen was PBMCs or a T cell subset sorted from them (not recorded which). The CDR3 sequence is CASSERPGQGATGELFF. The CDR3, as DNA: TGTGCCAGCAGCGAACGCCCGGGACAGGGGGCAACCGGGGAGCTGTTTTTT.